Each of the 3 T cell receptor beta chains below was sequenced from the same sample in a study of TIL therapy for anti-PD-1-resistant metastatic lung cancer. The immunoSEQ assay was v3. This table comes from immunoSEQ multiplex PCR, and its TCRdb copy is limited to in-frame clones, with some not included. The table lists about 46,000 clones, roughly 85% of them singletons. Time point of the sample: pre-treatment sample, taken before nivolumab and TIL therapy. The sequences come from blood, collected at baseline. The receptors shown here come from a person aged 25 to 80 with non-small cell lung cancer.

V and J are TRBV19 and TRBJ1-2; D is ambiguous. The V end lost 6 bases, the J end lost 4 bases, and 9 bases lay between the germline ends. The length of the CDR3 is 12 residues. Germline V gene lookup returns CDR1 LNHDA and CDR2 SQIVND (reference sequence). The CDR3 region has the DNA TGTGCCAGTAGGCGGGCTAGCTATGGCTACACCTTC. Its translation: CASRRASYGYTF.

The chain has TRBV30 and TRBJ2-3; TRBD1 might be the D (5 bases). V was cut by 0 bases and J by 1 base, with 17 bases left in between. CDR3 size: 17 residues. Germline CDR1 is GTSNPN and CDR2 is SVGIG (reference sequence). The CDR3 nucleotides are TGTGCCTGGAGTGTATTTTTGGGGCAGGGTGGCACAGATACGCAGTATTTT. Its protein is CAWSVFLGQGGTDTQYF.

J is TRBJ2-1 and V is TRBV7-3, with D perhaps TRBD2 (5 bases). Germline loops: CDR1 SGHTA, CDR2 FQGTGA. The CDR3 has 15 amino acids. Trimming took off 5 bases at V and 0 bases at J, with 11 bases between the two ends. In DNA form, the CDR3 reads TGTGCCAGCAGCATAGCGCACAGCTCCTACAATGAGCAGTTCTTC. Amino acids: CASSIAHSSYNEQFF.